One and the same sample provided the 10 T cell receptor beta chains below, sequenced in a study of chemoradiotherapy in HPV16-positive cancers. Assay: immunoSEQ multiplex PCR; the TCRdb copy retains only in-frame clones and omits some. The table lists more than 9,500 clones, 78% of them singletons. Collection took place from a patient who underwent chemoradiotherapy. All receptors derive from a human donor with HPV-associated anogenital cancer.

V gene TRBV19 combines with J gene TRBJ2-1, with 8 bases that match TRBD1. The length of the CDR3 is 13 residues. The V gene end was trimmed by 7 bases and the J gene end by 7 bases; junction bases not matched to a gene: 6. Germline V gene data show CDR1 as LNHDA and CDR2 as SQIVND (reference sequence). The CDR3 protein is CASKGQVGNEQFF. The CDR3 coding sequence is TGTGCCAGTAAGGGACAGGTGGGAAATGAGCAGTTCTTC.

This sequence joins TRBV27 and TRBJ2-1, with 7 bases identical to TRBD1. V trimming: 6 bases; J trimming: 6 bases; junction bases outside the gene matches: 11. CDR1 is MNHEY, CDR2 SMNVEV, per germline (reference sequence). The CDR3 sequence is 15 residues long. CDR3 nucleotide sequence: TGTGCCAGCAGCCCGACAGGGTTGTGGGCCAATGAGCAGTTCTTC. Protein: CASSPTGLWANEQFF.

The chain recombines TRBV5-6 with TRBJ1-1; D is undetermined. V gave up 2 bases and J gave up 5 bases, with 10 bases separating them. The germline V gene has CDR1 SGHDT and CDR2 YYEEEE. CDR3 length: 13 residues. CDR3 residues: CASSLGLETEAFF. The CDR3 bases are TGTGCCAGCAGCTTAGGGCTGGAAACTGAAGCTTTCTTT.

The J gene is TRBJ1-5, the V gene TRBV15; D is undetermined. Trimming took off 0 bases at V and 6 bases at J, with 3 bases between the two ends. The CDR3 is made up of 12 amino acids. Germline V gene data show CDR1 as LNHNV and CDR2 as YYDKDF (reference sequence). CDR3 protein: CATSRDIQPQHF. DNA of the CDR3: TGTGCCACCAGCAGAGATATTCAGCCCCAGCATTTT.

The V call is TRBV4-3, the J call TRBJ2-4, with TRBD2 identical over 8 bases. This CDR3 comprises 15 residues. V gave up 0 bases and J gave up 9 bases; unmatched junction bases: 7. Germline CDR1 and CDR2: LGHNA and YSLEER. As DNA, the CDR3 is TGCGCCAGCAGCCAAGATATAAGCGGGGGCGTCATTCAGTACTTC. Protein product: CASSQDISGGVIQYF.

The chain couples TRBV30 to TRBJ2-7, with D uncertain. This CDR3 has 11 amino acids. The ends were cut back, 5 bases at V and 4 bases at J, with 9 bases in the middle. CDR1 is GTSNPN, CDR2 SVGIG, per germline (reference sequence). In DNA, the CDR3 is TGTGCCTGGGGGCCCGGGTACGAGCAGTACTTC. Its protein is CAWGPGYEQYF.

This chain uses TRBV27 with TRBJ1-4; 8 bases match TRBD1. The germline gives CDR1 MNHEY, CDR2 SMNVEV (reference sequence). The V segment lost 4 bases and the J segment 7 bases; nucleotides outside the gene matches: 5. The CDR3 is made up of 14 amino acids. CDR3 coding DNA: TGTGCCAGCAGTTCACAGGGGGTTGGTGAAAAACTGTTTTTT. It codes for CASSSQGVGEKLFF.

The rearrangement joins TRBV10-3 to TRBJ2-2, with 7 positions matching TRBD1. CDR1 is ENHRY and CDR2 is SYGVKD in the germline V gene. The CDR3 is 14 amino acids. Trimming at V came to 3 bases and at J to 3 bases, leaving 1 base not matched to a gene. In DNA, the CDR3 is TGTGCCATCAGTGATGGGACAGACACCGGGGAGCTGTTTTTT. Translated, it gives CAISDGTDTGELFF.

The chain joins TRBV7-2 to TRBJ1-2, with a possible D match to TRBD1 (5 bases). Per the germline V gene, CDR1 is SGHTA and CDR2 is FQGNSA. V was trimmed by 7 bases and J by 4 bases, leaving 22 bases between them. CDR3 length: 16 residues. This CDR3 reads CASTQTNGGLLYGYTF. The CDR3 coding sequence is TGTGCCAGCACCCAAACGAACGGGGGTCTCCTCTATGGCTACACCTTC.

The rearrangement joins TRBV30 to TRBJ1-1; 9 nucleotides align to TRBD1. CDR3 length: 15 residues. J gave up 3 bases and V 2 bases, and 7 bases lay outside the gene matches. The germline V gene has CDR1 GTSNPN and CDR2 SVGIG (reference sequence). The CDR3 reads CAWSPDRGLYTEAFF. For the CDR3, the DNA is TGTGCCTGGAGTCCCGACAGGGGGTTGTACACTGAAGCTTTCTTT.